These 19 T cell receptor beta chains were sequenced from one sample in a study of lung T cells in sarcoidosis with Löfgren's syndrome. Via MiXCR, TCRdb re-called the reads, giving one row per CDR3 protein. The table shows roughly 19,000 distinct CDR3 sequences, with about 20% occurring only once. What was sequenced was CD4+ T cells from PBMCs. Source of these receptors: a human donor with sarcoidosis (Löfgren's syndrome or another form), or a control subject (not recorded which).

The chain employs TRBV12-3 or TRBV12-4 and TRBJ2-5; a weak D match, TRBD2 (5 bases). The CDR3 extends over 12 amino acids. The V end lost 2 bases, the J end lost 5 bases, and 6 bases lay between the germline ends. CDR3: CASSLRGETQYF. CDR3 coding DNA: TGTGCCAGCAGTTTACGGGGTGAGACCCAGTACTTC.

In regard to this clonotype: A clone one base away is much larger, so this may be a read error. The gene calls are TRBV3-1 and TRBJ2-7, with D unclear. Germline loops: CDR1 LGHDT, CDR2 YNNKEL (reference sequence). The CDR3 covers 14 residues. V was shortened by 7 bases and J by 6 bases, with 19 bases between the two germline ends. Written as DNA, the CDR3 is TGTGCCAGCATCCCGCAAGTGGAGATGGGCGAGCAGTACTTC. Translation: CASIPQVEMGEQYF.

This clonotype was picked up a small number of times. Given a much more abundant clone one base away, this may be a read error. The V and J genes are TRBV18 and TRBJ1-5; D gene ambiguous. The germline V gene has CDR1 KGHSH and CDR2 LQKENI. The CDR3 consists of 13 residues. Trimming removed 5 bases from V and 9 bases from J, with 14 bases in between. The DNA for the CDR3 is TGTGCCAGCTCAGCCAACATCGATCGGCCCCAGCATTTT. Translation gives CASSANIDRPQHF.

CDR3 sequence: CASNRARGGGNSPLHF. The DNA of the CDR3 is TGTGCCAGCAATAGAGCCAGGGGGGGTGGAAATTCACCCCTCCACTTT. This chain connects TRBV12-3 or TRBV12-4 to TRBJ1-6; TRBD1 matches at 7 bases. The V segment lost 7 bases and the J segment 7 bases; nucleotides outside the gene matches: 13. This CDR3 comprises 16 residues.

This clonotype was detected many times. The chain is built from TRBV28 and TRBJ1-5; 7 bases agree with TRBD1. With V trimmed by 3 bases and J by 4 bases, 6 bases remained unmatched. CDR3 length equals 15 residues. Germline loops: CDR1 MDHEN, CDR2 SYDVKM. CDR3 bases: TGTGCCAGCAGTTTCCAGGGGGAGAGTAATCAGCCCCAGCATTTT. Its protein product is CASSFQGESNQPQHF.

The chain has TRBV11-2 and TRBJ2-1, with TRBD2 identical over 11 bases. CDR3 length: 16 amino acids. Germline-derived CDR1 and CDR2 are SGHAT and FQNNGV. The V gene end was trimmed by 5 bases and the J gene end by 3 bases; junction bases not matched to a gene: 6. For the CDR3, the DNA is TGTGCCAGCAGCAACAACCTAGCGGGAGGCTACAATGAGCAGTTCTTC. It translates to CASSNNLAGGYNEQFF.

This clonotype showed up many times. The V and J genes are TRBV19 and TRBJ2-3, with 7 bases lining up with TRBD2. This CDR3 comprises 15 residues. Germline loops: CDR1 LNHDA, CDR2 SQIVND (reference sequence). Unmatched junction bases numbered 3, after V lost 3 bases and J lost 0 bases. CDR3 DNA: TGTGCCAGTAGTATTGCAGCGGGAAGCACAGATACGCAGTATTTT. It specifies CASSIAAGSTDTQYF.

This clonotype was seen ten or more times. The chain is built from TRBV7-9 and TRBJ1-6; the match to TRBD1 covers 9 bases. There are 16 residues in the CDR3. Germline trimming cut 1 base from V and 4 bases from J; bases unmatched to any gene: 2. Germline V lookup: CDR1 SEHNR, CDR2 FQNEAQ (reference sequence). The CDR3 loop is CASSLGDRGYNSPLHF. The CDR3 DNA sequence: TGTGCCAGCAGCTTAGGTGACAGGGGGTATAATTCACCCCTCCACTTT.

This clonotype was recorded many times. The chain is built from TRBV20-1 and TRBJ2-1; D may be TRBD1 (5 bases). V was clipped by 3 bases and J by 5 bases, with 20 bases between them. Germline CDR1 and CDR2: DFQATT and SNEGSKA (reference sequence). The CDR3 length is 16 residues. CDR3 region: CSARVFDSYSNNEQFF. DNA for the CDR3: TGCAGTGCTAGGGTATTTGACAGCTATAGTAACAATGAGCAGTTCTTC.

This clonotype occurred many times. The rearrangement joins TRBV20-1 to TRBJ2-7; D is perhaps TRBD1 (5 bases). This CDR3 is 15 amino acids long. Germline-derived CDR1 and CDR2 are DFQATT and SNEGSKA (reference sequence). V lost 0 bases to trimming and J lost 0 bases, with 12 bases between them. CDR3 protein: CSARDRQGGSYEQYF. In DNA, the CDR3 is TGCAGTGCTAGAGATCGGCAGGGCGGCTCCTACGAGCAGTACTTC.

A word on this clonotype: Relative to the germline gene, one junction end is altered; a read error may explain this. The chain joins TRBV20-1 to TRBJ2-7; 8 bases line up with TRBD2. There are 16 residues in the CDR3. The germline CDR1 and CDR2 sequences are DFQATT and SNEGSKA (reference sequence). CDR3 DNA sequence: TGCAGTGCTAGAGGAACGGGCAGCGGGAGAGTCTACGAACAGTACTTC. This encodes CSARGTGSGRVYEQYF.

Worth noting for this clonotype: The conserved phenylalanine or tryptophan is not found at the CDR3 terminus, so this likely reflects a read error. J is TRBJ2-3 and V is TRBV5-6; D perhaps matches TRBD1 (6 bases). CDR1 and CDR2 from the germline V gene are SGHDT and YYEEEE. Trimming cost V 2 bases and J 0 bases, with 10 bases left between them. The CDR3 sequence is 15 residues long. CDR3 sequence: CASSLLGTSTDTQYL. In DNA, the CDR3 is TGTGCCAGCAGCTTATTGGGGACAAGCACAGATACGCAGTATCTT.

This clonotype came up a few times. This chain connects TRBV29-1 to TRBJ2-1; D not certain. Trimming removed 0 bases at V and 9 bases at J, with 12 bases between. Germline V CDR1 and CDR2: SQVTM, ANQGSEA. The CDR3 extends over 13 amino acids. The CDR3 protein is CSVEEHVNGEQFF. CDR3 in DNA: TGCAGCGTTGAAGAGCACGTAAATGGTGAGCAGTTCTTC.

The chain is built from TRBV9 and TRBJ1-1, with D perhaps matching TRBD1 (5 bases). CDR1 is SGDLS and CDR2 is YYNGEE in the germline V gene. V lost 3 bases and J lost 2, with 11 bases in between. CDR3 size: 14 residues. DNA of the CDR3: TGTGCCAGCAGCGCGTACACAGGAAACACTGAAGCTTTCTTT. Translation: CASSAYTGNTEAFF.

Within the sample, this clonotype is medium-sized (0.01 to 0.1%). The V gene is TRBV6-2 or TRBV6-3, the J gene TRBJ1-5; no firm D call. Germline V gene lookup returns CDR1 MNHEY and CDR2 SVGEGT. The CDR3 length is 14 residues. With 0 bases removed from V and 4 bases from J, the gap between germline ends came to 7 bases. In nucleotides, the CDR3 is TGTGCCAGCAGTTACTCCCTACTGAATCAGCCCCAGCATTTT. Translation gives CASSYSLLNQPQHF.

By share of the sample, this clonotype is medium-sized (0.01 to 0.1%). The CDR3 DNA reads TGTGCCAGCAGCCATAGTTCAGATACGCAGTATTTT. Translated: CASSHSSDTQYF. The chain is built from TRBV7-2 and TRBJ2-3; D remains unclear. V lost 5 bases and J 4 bases, leaving 7 bases between the germline ends. Germline V gene sequence: CDR1 SGHTA, CDR2 FQGNSA. There are 12 residues in the CDR3. Filled out from reference TRBV7-2 and TRBJ2-3, the complete variable domain reads GAGVSQSPSNKVTEKGKDVELRCDPISGHTALYWYRQSLGQGLEFLIYFQGNSAPDKSGLPSDRFSAERTGGSVSTLTIQRTQQEDSAVYLCASSHSSDTQYFGPGTRLTVL.

This clonotype has ten or more counts. This rearrangement joins TRBV7-9 to TRBJ2-7; the D gene could be TRBD1 or TRBD2 (5 bases each). The CDR3 is 14 residues long. Germline CDR1 SEHNR, CDR2 FQNEAQ (reference sequence). V was pared by 6 bases and J by 2 bases, with 14 bases between. The CDR3 is CASRPSGATYEQYF. The CDR3 nucleotides are TGTGCCAGCAGACCTTCCGGGGCCACCTACGAGCAGTACTTC.

By share, this clonotype counts as medium-sized. The gene calls are TRBV6-1 and TRBJ2-1; D is possibly TRBD2 (6 bases). From germline, CDR1 is MNHNS and CDR2 SASEGT. CDR3 length: 15 amino acids. Trimming shortened V by 5 bases and J by 6 bases, and 17 bases separated the two germline ends. For the CDR3, the DNA is TGTGCCAGCAGTAAGCTAGCGCCCCCCGGCAATGAGCAGTTCTTC. The encoded protein is CASSKLAPPGNEQFF.

This clonotype showed up just a few times. The chain has TRBV12-3 or TRBV12-4 and TRBJ2-7, with D uncertain. V lost 5 bases to trimming and J lost 0 bases, with 11 bases between them. This CDR3 has 14 residues. The CDR3 sequence is CASSSLGISYEQYF. CDR3 nucleotides: TGTGCCAGCAGTAGCCTGGGGATCTCCTACGAGCAGTACTTC.